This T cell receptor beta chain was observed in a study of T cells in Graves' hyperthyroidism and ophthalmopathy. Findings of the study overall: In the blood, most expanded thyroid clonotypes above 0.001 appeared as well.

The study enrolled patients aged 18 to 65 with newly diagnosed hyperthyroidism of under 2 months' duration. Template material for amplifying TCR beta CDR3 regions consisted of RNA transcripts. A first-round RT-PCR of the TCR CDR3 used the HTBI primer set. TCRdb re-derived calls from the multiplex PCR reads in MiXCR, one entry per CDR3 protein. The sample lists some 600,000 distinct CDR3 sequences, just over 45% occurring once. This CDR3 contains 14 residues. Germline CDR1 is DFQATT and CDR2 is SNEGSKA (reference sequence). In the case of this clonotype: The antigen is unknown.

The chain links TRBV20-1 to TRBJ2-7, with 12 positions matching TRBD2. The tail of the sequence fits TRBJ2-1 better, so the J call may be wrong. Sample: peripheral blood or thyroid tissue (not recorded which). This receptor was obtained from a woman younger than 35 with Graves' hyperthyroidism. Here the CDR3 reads CSALTSGSLYEQFF. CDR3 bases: TGCAGTGCCTTGACTAGCGGGAGTCTCTATGAGCAGTTCTTC.